A selection of T cell receptor beta chains follows, all from one sample in a study of T-cell reconstitution after alpha-beta-depleted transplantation in children. TCRdb redid the calling of the PCR reads with MiXCR, one entry per CDR3 protein. The sample gives 500,000 to 600,000 distinct CDR3 sequences, approximately 32% of which show up once; 2% to 2.5% is in the top ten. Sample: PBMCs from the stem cell graft donor, taken from the stem cell graft. The receptor set was obtained from a human donor who donated a stem cell graft to a child with aplastic anemia. The conserved cysteine and the conserved F or W are not part of the CDR3 here. Fields, in order: V gene, clone size, CDR3 protein. Not all rows give a size; the values are once, few, many and, for expanded clones, a class.

V: TRBV3-1; size: .; CDR3: ASISGGLLTTGELF
V: TRBV29-1; size: few; CDR3: SVVTSAIKQF
V: TRBV30; size: .; CDR3: AWTRTGSSQYGYT
V: TRBV7-2; size: .; CDR3: ASSLYGTKETQY
V: TRBV11-1; size: .; CDR3: ASSLSQGASAFGEQY
V: TRBV7-9; size: few; CDR3: ASSLAGTSGTAG
V: TRBV6-2/TRBV6-3; size: .; CDR3: ASSYSATEDTQY
V: TRBV11-2; size: .; CDR3: ASSSVGTGYNEQF
V: TRBV6-2/TRBV6-3; size: .; CDR3: ASRNPRLAGGADTQY
V: TRBV28; size: few; CDR3: ASRGLAKGTDTQY
V: TRBV30; size: few; CDR3: ASGLWDRETQY
V: TRBV5-1; size: .; CDR3: ASSLAEGGKAKNIQY
V: TRBV15; size: .; CDR3: ATSTGTPNSYNEQF
V: TRBV20-1; size: few; CDR3: SARIAGGAEAF
V: TRBV10-3; size: .; CDR3: AISELPGALLGT
V: TRBV29-1; size: few; CDR3: SVLGDIPNTEAF
V: TRBV12-3/TRBV12-4; size: .; CDR3: ASSWDTNQPQH
V: TRBV13; size: .; CDR3: ASSRTSGRQETQY
V: TRBV24-1; size: .; CDR3: ATSDLRETGVYGYT
V: TRBV12-3/TRBV12-4; size: .; CDR3: ASSPFGLAGTDTQY
V: TRBV30; size: .; CDR3: AWTRGRRGEKLF
V: TRBV7-2; size: .; CDR3: ASTSWEGPDEQF
V: TRBV18; size: .; CDR3: ASSPGGGFETQY
V: TRBV28; size: .; CDR3: ASSNRVSGEQF
V: TRBV6-2/TRBV6-3; size: .; CDR3: ASSSGGNYGYT
V: TRBV7-4; size: .; CDR3: ASSFPGLTNNEQF
V: TRBV9; size: .; CDR3: ASSPRGAGVDTQY
V: TRBV6-5; size: few; CDR3: ASSYSSNRGYEQY
V: TRBV7-2; size: few; CDR3: ASGFYEQY
V: TRBV4-3; size: many; CDR3: ASSQEGSSEETQY
V: TRBV7-2; size: .; CDR3: AAGAETQY
V: TRBV7-9; size: .; CDR3: ASSLKSLVADSPLH
V: TRBV18; size: few; CDR3: ASSPPGGGRSNEQF
V: TRBV29-1; size: .; CDR3: SVLITGGGETQY
V: TRBV27; size: .; CDR3: ASSPESGVLEQY
V: TRBV18; size: few; CDR3: ASSRTRGDTEAF
V: TRBV10-3; size: .; CDR3: AISDSKLGGRRRTGELF
V: TRBV7-3; size: few; CDR3: ASSFRTGADTQY
V: TRBV29-1; size: few; CDR3: SVGLRTPTEQF
V: TRBV3-1; size: .; CDR3: ATLSGANVLT
V: TRBV12-3/TRBV12-4; size: few; CDR3: ASSVSDHYLGSYNEQF
V: TRBV6-2/TRBV6-3; size: few; CDR3: ASYERGSTDTQY
V: TRBV6-2/TRBV6-3; size: .; CDR3: ASSYGSQGIVTEAF
V: TRBV11-3; size: .; CDR3: ASSLGSGAPTEAF
V: TRBV29-1; size: .; CDR3: SVRPGQVTDTQY
V: TRBV7-6; size: .; CDR3: ASSPTMQRSSYEQY
V: TRBV20-1; size: few; CDR3: SALTSVNTEAF
V: TRBV6-1; size: .; CDR3: ASSARPSGASYEQY
V: TRBV7-2; size: .; CDR3: ASSYLQGRGYT
V: TRBV20-1; size: .; CDR3: SARDALWYTDTQY
V: TRBV18; size: .; CDR3: ASSPPSGVREQY